The subject of this entry is one TCR beta chain. Method: immunoSEQ multiplex PCR; TCRdb's copy keeps in-frame clones and lacks some. The sample has over 300,000 clones, roughly four fifths seen once. These data come from a study of Ad26.COV2.S vaccination and SARS-CoV-2 variants. Study details: The vaccine Ad26.COV2.S was put into the muscle once, or twice with 56 days between.

Documented treatment: roughly 20 received Ad26.COV2.S at low or high dose, single or two shots; roughly five received placebo; per-sample allocation not given. Sampling occurred on day 63 after the first vaccine or placebo injection. The germline gives CDR1 PRHDT, CDR2 FYEKMQ (reference sequence). The CDR3 sequence is 16 residues long. The ends were cut back, 1 base at V and 0 bases at J, with 10 bases in the middle. J is TRBJ2-1 and V is TRBV13; no reliable D call. Sequencing was performed on peripheral blood, taken in a trial of Ad26.COV2.S vaccine versus placebo. The clonotype originates from a person aged 18 to 59 who received the Ad26.COV2.S COVID-19 vaccine or a placebo. The CDR3 loop reads CASSLAGWSSYNEQFF. CDR3 nucleotide sequence: TGTGCCAGCAGCTTAGCTGGCTGGAGCTCCTACAATGAGCAGTTCTTC.